This T cell receptor beta chain is from a study of shared clonotypes between healthy human individuals. The CDR3 length is 15 residues. CDR1 and CDR2 from the germline V gene are SGHTA and FQGNSA. Unmatched junction bases numbered 9, after V lost 5 bases and J lost 4 bases. Naive CD8 isolation took CD45RO-negative cells positively selected for CCR7 and excluded terminally differentiated effector memory CD45RA+ cells. Sequencing was performed with immunoSEQ multiplex PCR; in TCRdb, only in-frame clones are kept and a portion is missing. The sample includes about 1,800,000 clones, about 95% of them seen just once.

This sequence originates from a man younger than 35 in good health. This rearrangement joins TRBV7-2 to TRBJ2-5; 8 nucleotides agree with TRBD1. Material: naive CD8+ T cells sorted from blood. CDR3 region: CASSLDGDRGETQYF. DNA of the CDR3: TGTGCCAGCAGCCTGGACGGTGACAGGGGAGAGACCCAGTACTTC.